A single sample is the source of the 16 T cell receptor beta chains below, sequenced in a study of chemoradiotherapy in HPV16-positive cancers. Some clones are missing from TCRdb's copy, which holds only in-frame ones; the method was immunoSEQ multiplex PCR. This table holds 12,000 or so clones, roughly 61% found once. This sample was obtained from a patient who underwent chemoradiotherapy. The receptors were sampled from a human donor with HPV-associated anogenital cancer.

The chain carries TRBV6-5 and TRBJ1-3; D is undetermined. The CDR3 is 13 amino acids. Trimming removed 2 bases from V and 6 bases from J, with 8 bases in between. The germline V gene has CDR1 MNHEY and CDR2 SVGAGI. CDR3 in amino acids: CASSYPATNTIYF. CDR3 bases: TGTGCCAGCAGTTACCCCGCTACAAACACCATATATTTT.

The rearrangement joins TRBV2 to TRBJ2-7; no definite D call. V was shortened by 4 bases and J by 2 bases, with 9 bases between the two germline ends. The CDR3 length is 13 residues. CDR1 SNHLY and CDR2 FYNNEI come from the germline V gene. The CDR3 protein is CASSGAEAYEQYF. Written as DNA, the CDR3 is TGTGCCAGCAGTGGGGCAGAGGCCTACGAGCAGTACTTC. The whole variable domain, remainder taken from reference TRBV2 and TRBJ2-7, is EPEVTQTPSHQVTQMGQEVILRCVPISNHLYFYWYRQILGQKVEFLVSFYNNEISEKSEIFDDQFSVERPDGSNFTLKIRSTKLEDSAMYFCASSGAEAYEQYFGPGTRLTVT.

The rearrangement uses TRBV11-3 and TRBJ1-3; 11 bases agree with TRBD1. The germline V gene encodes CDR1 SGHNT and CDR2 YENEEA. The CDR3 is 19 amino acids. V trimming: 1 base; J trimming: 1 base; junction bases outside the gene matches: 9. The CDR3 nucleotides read TGTGCCAGCAGCTTAGCCCGGACAGGGGGCCCGTTGTCTGGAAACACCATATATTTT. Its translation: CASSLARTGGPLSGNTIYF.

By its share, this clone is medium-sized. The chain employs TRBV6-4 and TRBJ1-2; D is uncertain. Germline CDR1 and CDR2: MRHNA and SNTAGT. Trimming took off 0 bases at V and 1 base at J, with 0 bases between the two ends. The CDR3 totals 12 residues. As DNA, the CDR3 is TGTGCCAGCAGTGACTCTAACTATGGCTACACCTTC. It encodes CASSDSNYGYTF.

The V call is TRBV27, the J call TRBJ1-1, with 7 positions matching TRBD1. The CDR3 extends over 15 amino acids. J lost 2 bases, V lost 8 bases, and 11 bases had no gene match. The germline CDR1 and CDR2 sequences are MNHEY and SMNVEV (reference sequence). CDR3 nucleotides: TGTGCCAGCGGTAAACGGGACAGATTTAACACTGAAGCTTTCTTT. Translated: CASGKRDRFNTEAFF.

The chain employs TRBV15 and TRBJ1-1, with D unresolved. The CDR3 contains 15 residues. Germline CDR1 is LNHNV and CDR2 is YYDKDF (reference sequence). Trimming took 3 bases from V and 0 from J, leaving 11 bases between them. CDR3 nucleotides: TGTGCCACCAGCAGCAGCATCGGGATGAACACTGAAGCTTTCTTT. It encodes CATSSSIGMNTEAFF.

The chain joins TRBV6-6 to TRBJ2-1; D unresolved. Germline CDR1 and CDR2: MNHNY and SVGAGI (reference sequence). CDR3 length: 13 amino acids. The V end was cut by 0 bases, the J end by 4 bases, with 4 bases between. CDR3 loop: CASSYSRYNEQFF. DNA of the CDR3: TGTGCCAGCAGTTACTCGAGGTACAATGAGCAGTTCTTC.

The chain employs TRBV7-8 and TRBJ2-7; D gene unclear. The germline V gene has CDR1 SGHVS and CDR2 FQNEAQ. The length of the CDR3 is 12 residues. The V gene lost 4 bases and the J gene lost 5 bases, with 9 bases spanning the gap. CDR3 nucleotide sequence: TGTGCCAGCAGCTCCCCAGACGACGAGCAGTACTTC. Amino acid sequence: CASSSPDDEQYF. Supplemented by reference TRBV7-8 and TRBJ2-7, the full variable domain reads GAGVSQSPRYKVAKRGQDVALRCDPISGHVSLFWYQQALGQGPEFLTYFQNEAQLDKSGLPSDRFFAERPEGSVSTLKIQRTQQEDSAVYLCASSSPDDEQYFGPGTRLTVT.

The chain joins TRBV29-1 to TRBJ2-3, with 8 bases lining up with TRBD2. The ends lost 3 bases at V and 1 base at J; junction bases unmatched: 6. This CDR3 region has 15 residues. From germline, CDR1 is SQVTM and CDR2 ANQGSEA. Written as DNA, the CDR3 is TGCAGCGTTGAGGGAACGCGGGGGGGCACAGATACGCAGTATTTT. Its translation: CSVEGTRGGTDTQYF.

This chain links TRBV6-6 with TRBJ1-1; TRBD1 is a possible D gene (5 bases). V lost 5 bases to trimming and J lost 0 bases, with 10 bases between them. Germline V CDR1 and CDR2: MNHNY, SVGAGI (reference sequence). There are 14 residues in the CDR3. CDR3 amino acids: CASSPPGVNTEAFF. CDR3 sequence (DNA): TGTGCCAGCAGTCCGCCGGGGGTGAACACTGAAGCTTTCTTT.

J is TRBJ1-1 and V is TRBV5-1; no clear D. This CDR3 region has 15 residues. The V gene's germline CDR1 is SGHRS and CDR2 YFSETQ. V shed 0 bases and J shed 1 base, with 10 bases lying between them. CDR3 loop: CASSLAPAQNTEAFF. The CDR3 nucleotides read TGCGCCAGCAGCTTGGCCCCGGCCCAGAACACTGAAGCTTTCTTT.

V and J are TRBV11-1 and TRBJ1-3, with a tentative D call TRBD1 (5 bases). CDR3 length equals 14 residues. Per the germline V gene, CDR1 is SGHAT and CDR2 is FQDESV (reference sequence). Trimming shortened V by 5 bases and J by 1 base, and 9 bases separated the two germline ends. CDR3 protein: CASSRGESGNTIYF. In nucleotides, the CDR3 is TGTGCCAGCAGCCGGGGGGAGTCTGGAAACACCATATATTTT.

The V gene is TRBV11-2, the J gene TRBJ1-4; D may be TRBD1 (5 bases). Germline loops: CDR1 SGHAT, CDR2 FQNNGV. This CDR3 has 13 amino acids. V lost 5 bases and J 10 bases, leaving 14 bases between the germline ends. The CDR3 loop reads CASSVLRESKLFF. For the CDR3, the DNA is TGTGCCAGCAGCGTTCTCAGGGAGTCAAAACTGTTTTTT.

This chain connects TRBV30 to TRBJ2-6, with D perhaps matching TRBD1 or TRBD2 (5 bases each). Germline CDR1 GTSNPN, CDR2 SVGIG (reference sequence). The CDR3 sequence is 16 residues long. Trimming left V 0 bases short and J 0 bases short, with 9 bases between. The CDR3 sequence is CAWSVQGASGANVLTF. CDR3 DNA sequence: TGTGCCTGGAGTGTCCAGGGAGCCTCTGGGGCCAACGTCCTGACTTTC.

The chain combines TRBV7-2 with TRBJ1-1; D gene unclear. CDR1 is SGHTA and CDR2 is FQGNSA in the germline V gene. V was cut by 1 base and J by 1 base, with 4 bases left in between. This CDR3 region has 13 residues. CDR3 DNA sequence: TGTGCCAGCAGCTTAGAACAGAACACTGAAGCTTTCTTT. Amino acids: CASSLEQNTEAFF.

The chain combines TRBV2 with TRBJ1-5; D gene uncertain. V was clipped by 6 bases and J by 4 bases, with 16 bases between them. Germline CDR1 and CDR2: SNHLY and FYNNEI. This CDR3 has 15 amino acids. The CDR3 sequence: CASRIEAGLNQPQHF. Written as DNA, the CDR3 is TGTGCCAGCAGAATTGAGGCAGGTCTGAATCAGCCCCAGCATTTT.